One sample yielded the 16 T cell receptor beta chains listed below, sequenced in a study of cytomegalovirus exposure and HLA in healthy donors. Some clones are missing from TCRdb's copy, which holds only in-frame ones; the method was immunoSEQ multiplex PCR. This table has 250,000 to 400,000 clones, 88% appearing once. The specimen sequenced was PBMCs. These receptors were obtained from a young man in good health and CMV-seronegative.

This clone was detected once. The V and J genes are TRBV11-2 and TRBJ2-7; 8 bases are shared with TRBD1. The germline CDR1 and CDR2 sequences are SGHAT and FQNNGV. The CDR3 length is 18 residues. Trimming removed 4 bases from V and 4 bases from J; junction bases left unmatched: 18. The CDR3 nucleotides are TGTGCCAGCAGCTCCGTTTTTATCGGGAACAGGGGGTTATACGAGCAGTACTTC. Translated, it gives CASSSVFIGNRGLYEQYF.

For this clone: Other DNA sequences in the same sample also yield this CDR3. This chain joins TRBV18 and TRBJ2-5; D ambiguous. V was pared by 6 bases and J by 3 bases, with 5 bases between. Germline CDR1 is KGHSH and CDR2 is LQKENI. This CDR3 has 11 residues. This chain's CDR3 is CASSPEETQYF. DNA for the CDR3: TGTGCCAGCTCCCCTGAAGAGACCCAGTACTTC.

The chain uses TRBV11-2 and TRBJ2-1; TRBD2 agrees at 7 bases. The germline gives CDR1 SGHAT, CDR2 FQNNGV. CDR3 length equals 14 residues. V was pared by 7 bases and J by 9 bases, with 12 bases of the junction left unmatched. CDR3 DNA sequence: TGTGCCAGCACTACCGGGACTAAAACGAGTGAGCAGTTCTTC. Protein sequence: CASTTGTKTSEQFF.

The V gene is TRBV6-1, the J gene TRBJ1-3; D not certain. Germline CDR1 reads MNHNS; CDR2 reads SASEGT. V lost 1 base, J lost 4 bases, and 8 bases lay in between. This CDR3 contains 14 residues. CDR3 nucleotides: TGTGCCAGCAGTGAAGGAGGGTACGGAAACACCATATATTTT. It is translated as CASSEGGYGNTIYF.

This chain joins TRBV9 and TRBJ2-6; 12 bases are shared with TRBD1. V lost 5 bases to trimming and J lost 2 bases; unmatched junction nucleotides: 5. Germline lookup yields CDR1 SGDLS and CDR2 YYNGEE. This CDR3 has 17 residues. CDR3 sequence (DNA): TGTGCCAGCAGAACCGGGACAGGGGGCGCTGGGGCCAACGTCCTGACTTTC. Translated, it gives CASRTGTGGAGANVLTF.

This clone was seen a few times. The V gene is TRBV5-4, the J gene TRBJ1-2; D is perhaps TRBD1 (5 bases). There are 14 residues in the CDR3. The V and J ends lost 1 base and 7 bases respectively, with 14 bases between them. Germline-derived CDR1 and CDR2 are SGHNT and YYREEE (reference sequence). CDR3 amino acids: CASSLQGGGIGYTF. CDR3 bases: TGTGCCAGCAGCTTGCAGGGAGGAGGAATTGGCTACACCTTC.

This chain links TRBV27 with TRBJ1-6, with TRBD1 matching 8 bases. Unmatched junction bases numbered 10, after V lost 4 bases and J lost 5 bases. Germline CDR1 is MNHEY and CDR2 is SMNVEV (reference sequence). This CDR3 region has 17 residues. This chain's CDR3 is CASSWDRDRRNNSPLHF. The CDR3 bases are TGTGCCAGCAGTTGGGACCGGGACAGGCGGAATAATTCACCCCTCCACTTT.

This CDR3 reads CASSQDKGGYDTQYF. Written as DNA, the CDR3 is TGCGCCAGCAGCCAAGATAAAGGGGGTTACGATACGCAGTATTTT. The chain joins TRBV4-1 to TRBJ2-3; D is perhaps TRBD1 (6 bases). CDR3 length equals 15 residues. Between the trimmed V and J ends, which lost 0 bases and 6 bases, there was a span of 13 bases. CDR1 is MGHRA and CDR2 is YSYEKL in the germline V gene.

The rearrangement links TRBV7-9 to TRBJ2-5; the D gene is possibly TRBD2 (5 bases). The CDR3 contains 14 residues. Trimming left V 7 bases short and J 1 base short, with 13 bases between. The germline CDR1 and CDR2 sequences are SEHNR and FQNEAQ (reference sequence). CDR3 region: CASIYSGSQETQYF. CDR3 nucleotides: TGTGCCAGCATTTATTCGGGGAGCCAAGAGACCCAGTACTTC.

This clone was seen just once. V is TRBV18 and J is TRBJ1-1; D gene uncertain. CDR1 and CDR2 from the germline V gene are KGHSH and LQKENI. The germline V and J ends were trimmed by 0 bases and 8 bases, with 10 bases remaining between them. The CDR3 runs to 13 residues. The CDR3: CASSPPVLREAFF. DNA of the CDR3: TGTGCCAGCTCACCACCGGTCTTGAGGGAAGCTTTCTTT.

The rearrangement links TRBV19 to TRBJ2-5; D might be TRBD1 (5 bases). V gave up 5 bases and J gave up 7 bases, with 14 bases separating them. This CDR3 is built from 13 residues. The germline gives CDR1 LNHDA, CDR2 SQIVND (reference sequence). CDR3 sequence reads: CASSPRATGTQYF. In nucleotides, the CDR3 is TGTGCCAGTAGTCCCAGGGCGACGGGGACCCAGTACTTC. The whole variable domain, remainder taken from reference TRBV19 and TRBJ2-5, is DGGITQSPKYLFRKEGQNVTLSCEQNLNHDAMYWYRQDPGQGLRLIYYSQIVNDFQKGDIAEGYSVSREKKESFPLTVTSAQKNPTAFYLCASSPRATGTQYFGPGTRLLVL.

V is TRBV11-2 and J is TRBJ1-4; TRBD1 agrees at 11 bases. Germline V gene lookup returns CDR1 SGHAT and CDR2 FQNNGV. Germline trimming cut 4 bases from V and 3 bases from J; bases unmatched to any gene: 13. The CDR3 loop spans 19 amino acids. The CDR3 here is CASSSTRTGGVGANEKLFF. Written as DNA, the CDR3 is TGTGCCAGCAGCTCTACTAGGACAGGGGGCGTTGGAGCTAATGAAAAACTGTTTTTT.

This chain joins TRBV5-6 and TRBJ2-7, with D maybe TRBD2 (5 bases). This CDR3 region has 15 residues. Per the germline V gene, CDR1 is SGHDT and CDR2 is YYEEEE. Trimming removed 3 bases from V and 0 bases from J, with 13 bases in between. Here the CDR3 DNA reads TGTGCCAGCAGCTACCGGCGCGGGTCCTCCTACGAGCAGTACTTC. This sequence encodes CASSYRRGSSYEQYF.

The chain combines TRBV7-9 with TRBJ2-7, with 7 bases lining up with TRBD2. This CDR3 region has 13 residues. V lost 5 bases, J lost 3 bases, and 4 bases stayed unmatched. Germline-derived CDR1 and CDR2 are SEHNR and FQNEAQ (reference sequence). CDR3 sequence reads: CASSHGGYYEQYF. The CDR3 DNA sequence: TGTGCCAGCAGCCACGGGGGGTACTACGAGCAGTACTTC.

The V call is TRBV5-1, the J call TRBJ1-4, with a possible D match to TRBD1 (5 bases). CDR1 is SGHRS, CDR2 YFSETQ, per germline. There are 17 residues in the CDR3. V lost 7 bases to trimming and J lost 3 bases, with 22 bases between them. The CDR3 protein is CASRFGASDRSNEKLFF. Written as DNA, the CDR3 is TGCGCCAGCCGATTTGGGGCCTCCGACCGTTCTAATGAAAAACTGTTTTTT.

This chain connects TRBV4-1 to TRBJ2-7; D remains ambiguous. This CDR3 comprises 14 residues. Germline-derived CDR1 and CDR2 are MGHRA and YSYEKL. Deletions cut 2 bases from V and 2 bases from J, with 10 bases between. The CDR3 here is CASSQTTGTYEQYF. The CDR3 nucleotides are TGCGCCAGCAGCCAAACAACGGGTACCTACGAGCAGTACTTC.